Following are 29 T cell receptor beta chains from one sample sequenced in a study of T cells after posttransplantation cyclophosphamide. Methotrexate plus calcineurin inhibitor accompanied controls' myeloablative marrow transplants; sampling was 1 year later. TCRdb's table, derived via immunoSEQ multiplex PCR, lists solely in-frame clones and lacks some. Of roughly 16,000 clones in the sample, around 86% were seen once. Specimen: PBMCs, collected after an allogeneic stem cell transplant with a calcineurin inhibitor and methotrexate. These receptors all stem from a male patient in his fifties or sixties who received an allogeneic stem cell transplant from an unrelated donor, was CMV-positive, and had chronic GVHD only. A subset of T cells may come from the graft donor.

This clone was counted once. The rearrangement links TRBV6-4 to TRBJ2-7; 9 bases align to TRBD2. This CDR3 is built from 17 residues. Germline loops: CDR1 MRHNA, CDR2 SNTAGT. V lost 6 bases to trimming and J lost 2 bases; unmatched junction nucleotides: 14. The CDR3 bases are TGTGCCAGCAGATTAGCGGGAGCTTCCCCTAGGGCCTACGAGCAGTACTTC. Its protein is CASRLAGASPRAYEQYF.

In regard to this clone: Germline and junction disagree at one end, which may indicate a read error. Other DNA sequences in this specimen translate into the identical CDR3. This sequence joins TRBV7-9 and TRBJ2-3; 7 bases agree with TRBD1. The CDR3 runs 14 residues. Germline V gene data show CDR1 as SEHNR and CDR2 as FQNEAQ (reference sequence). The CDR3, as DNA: TGCGCCAGCAGTTATGGGCAGGGGGTGGATACGCAGTATTTT. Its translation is CASSYGQGVDTQYF.

The DNA for the CDR3 is TGCAGCGTTGAAGGCTCCTACGAGCAGTACTTC. Residues: CSVEGSYEQYF. The chain uses TRBV29-1 and TRBJ2-5; D is ambiguous. The J call may be in error: the DNA end matches TRBJ2-7 better. The CDR3 has 11 amino acids. Germline V gene lookup returns CDR1 SQVTM and CDR2 ANQGSEA.

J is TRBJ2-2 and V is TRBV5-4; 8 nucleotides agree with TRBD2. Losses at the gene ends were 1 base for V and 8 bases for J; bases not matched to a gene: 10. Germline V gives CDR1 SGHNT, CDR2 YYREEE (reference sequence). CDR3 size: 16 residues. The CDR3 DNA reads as TGTGCCAGCAGCTTGTCCCTTCTAGCGGGTTCGGGGGAGCTGTTTTTT. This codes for CASSLSLLAGSGELFF.

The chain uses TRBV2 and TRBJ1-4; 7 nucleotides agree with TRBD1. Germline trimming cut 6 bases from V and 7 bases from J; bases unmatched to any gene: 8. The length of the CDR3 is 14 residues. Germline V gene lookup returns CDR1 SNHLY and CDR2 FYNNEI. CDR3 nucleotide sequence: TGTGCCAGCAGGGCCGGGACAGTCGCTGAAAAACTGTTTTTT. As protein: CASRAGTVAEKLFF. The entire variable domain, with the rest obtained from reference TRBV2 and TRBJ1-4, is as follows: EPEVTQTPSHQVTQMGQEVILRCVPISNHLYFYWYRQILGQKVEFLVSFYNNEISEKSEIFDDQFSVERPDGSNFTLKIRSTKLEDSAMYFCASRAGTVAEKLFFGSGTQLSVL.

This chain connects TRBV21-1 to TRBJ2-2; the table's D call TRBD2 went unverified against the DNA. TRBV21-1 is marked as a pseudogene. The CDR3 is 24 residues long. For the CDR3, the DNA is TGTGCCAGCAGCAAAACAGCGGGGGGGAAAGGGCGGGGAGACGGGACTACCAACACCGGGGAGCTGTTTTTT. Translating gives CASSKTAGGKGRGDGTTNTGELFF.

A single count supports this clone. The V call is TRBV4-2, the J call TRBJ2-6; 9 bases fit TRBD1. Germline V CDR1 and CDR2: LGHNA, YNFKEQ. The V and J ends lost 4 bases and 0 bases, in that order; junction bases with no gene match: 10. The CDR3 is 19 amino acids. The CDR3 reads CASSLGRTGAPSGANVLTF. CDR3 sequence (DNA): TGTGCCAGCAGCCTGGGGCGGACAGGGGCTCCCTCTGGGGCCAACGTCCTGACTTTC.

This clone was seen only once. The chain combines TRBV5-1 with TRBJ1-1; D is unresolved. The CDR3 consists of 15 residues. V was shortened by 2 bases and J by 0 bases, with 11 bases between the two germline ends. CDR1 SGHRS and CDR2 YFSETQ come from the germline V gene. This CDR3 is CASSFTRHVNTEAFF. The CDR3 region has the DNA TGCGCCAGCAGCTTTACCCGACACGTGAACACTGAAGCTTTCTTT. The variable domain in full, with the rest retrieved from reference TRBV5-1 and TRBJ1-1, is KAGVTQTPRYLIKTRGQQVTLSCSPISGHRSVSWYQQTPGQGLQFLFEYFSETQRNKGNFPGRFSGRQFSNSRSEMNVSTLELGDSALYLCASSFTRHVNTEAFFGQGTRLTVV.

The DNA of the CDR3 is TGTGCCAGCAGTTACGGACTAGCGTTTTCCTACGAGCAGTACTTC. This sequence encodes CASSYGLAFSYEQYF. The chain carries TRBV6-6 and TRBJ2-7; 9 nucleotides agree with TRBD2. Trimming took 2 bases from V and 1 from J; bases not matched to a gene: 3. The CDR3 has 15 amino acids. Germline V gene sequence: CDR1 MNHNY, CDR2 SVGAGI (reference sequence).

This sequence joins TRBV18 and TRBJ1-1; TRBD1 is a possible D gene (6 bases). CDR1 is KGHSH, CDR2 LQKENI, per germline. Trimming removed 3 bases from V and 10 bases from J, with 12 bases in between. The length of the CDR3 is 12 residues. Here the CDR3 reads CASSPSDSGAFF. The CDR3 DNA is TGTGCCAGCTCACCCTCGGACAGCGGAGCTTTCTTT. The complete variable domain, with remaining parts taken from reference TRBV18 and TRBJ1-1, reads NAGVMQNPRHLVRRRGQEARLRCSPMKGHSHVYWYRQLPEEGLKFMVYLQKENIIDESGMPKERFSAEFPKEGPSILRIQQVVRGDSAAYFCASSPSDSGAFFGQGTRLTVV.

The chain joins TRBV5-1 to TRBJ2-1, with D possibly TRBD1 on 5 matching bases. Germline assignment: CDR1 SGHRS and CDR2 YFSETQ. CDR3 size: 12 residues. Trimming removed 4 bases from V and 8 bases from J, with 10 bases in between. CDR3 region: CASSDLGDEQFF. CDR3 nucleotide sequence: TGCGCCAGCAGCGATCTAGGGGATGAGCAGTTCTTC.

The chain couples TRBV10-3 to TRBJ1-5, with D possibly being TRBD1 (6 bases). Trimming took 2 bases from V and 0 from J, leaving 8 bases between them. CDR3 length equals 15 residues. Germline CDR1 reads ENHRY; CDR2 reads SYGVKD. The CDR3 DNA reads TGTGCCATCAGTGAGGGGGACATTAGCAATCAGCCCCAGCATTTT. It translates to CAISEGDISNQPQHF.

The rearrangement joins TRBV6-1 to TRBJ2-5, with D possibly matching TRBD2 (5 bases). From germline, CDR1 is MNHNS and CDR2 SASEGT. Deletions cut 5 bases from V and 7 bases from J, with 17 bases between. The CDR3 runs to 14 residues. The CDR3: CASSFGTGGGTQYF. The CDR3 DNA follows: TGTGCCAGCAGTTTTGGTACGGGCGGAGGGACCCAGTACTTC.

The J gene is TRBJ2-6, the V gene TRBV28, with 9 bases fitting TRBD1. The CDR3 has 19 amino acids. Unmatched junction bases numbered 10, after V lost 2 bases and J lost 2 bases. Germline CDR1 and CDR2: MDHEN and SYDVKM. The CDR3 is CASSLQGDREGTGANVLTF. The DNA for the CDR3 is TGTGCCAGCAGTTTACAGGGGGACAGGGAGGGAACTGGGGCCAACGTCCTGACTTTC.

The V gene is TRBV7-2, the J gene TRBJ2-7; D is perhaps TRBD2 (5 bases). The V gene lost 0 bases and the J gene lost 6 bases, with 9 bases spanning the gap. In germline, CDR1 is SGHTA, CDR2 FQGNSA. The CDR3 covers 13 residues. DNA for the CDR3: TGTGCCAGCAGCTTAGCCGGGAAGCCCGAGCAGTACTTC. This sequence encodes CASSLAGKPEQYF.

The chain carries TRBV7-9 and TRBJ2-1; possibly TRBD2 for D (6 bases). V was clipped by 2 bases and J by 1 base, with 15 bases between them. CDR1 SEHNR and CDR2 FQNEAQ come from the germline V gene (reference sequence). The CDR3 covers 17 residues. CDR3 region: CASSLSYEGLSYNEQFF. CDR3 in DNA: TGTGCCAGCAGCTTAAGTTATGAGGGACTTTCCTACAATGAGCAGTTCTTC. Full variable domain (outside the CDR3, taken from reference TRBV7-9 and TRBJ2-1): DTGVSQNPRHKITKRGQNVTFRCDPISEHNRLYWYRQTLGQGPEFLTYFQNEAQLEKSRLLSDRFSAERPKGSFSTLEIQRTEQGDSAMYLCASSLSYEGLSYNEQFFGPGTRLTVL.

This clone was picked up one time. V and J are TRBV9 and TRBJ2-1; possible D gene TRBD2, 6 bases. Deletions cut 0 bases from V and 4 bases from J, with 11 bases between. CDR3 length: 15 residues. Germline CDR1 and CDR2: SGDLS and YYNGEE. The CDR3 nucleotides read TGTGCCAGCAGCGTAGGGGGCGGGACGTACAATGAGCAGTTCTTC. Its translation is CASSVGGGTYNEQFF.

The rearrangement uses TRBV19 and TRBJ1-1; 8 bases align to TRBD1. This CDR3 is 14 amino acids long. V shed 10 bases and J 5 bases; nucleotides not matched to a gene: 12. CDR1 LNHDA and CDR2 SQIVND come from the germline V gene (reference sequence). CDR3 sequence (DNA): TGTGCCACATCTACAGGGGGAAGTAGGACTGAAGCTTTCTTT. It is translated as CATSTGGSRTEAFF.

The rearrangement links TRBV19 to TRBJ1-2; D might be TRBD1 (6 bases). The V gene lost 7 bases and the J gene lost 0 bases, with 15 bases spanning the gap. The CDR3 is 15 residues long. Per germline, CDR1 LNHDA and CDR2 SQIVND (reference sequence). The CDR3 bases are TGTGCCAGTACCTTACAGGGATCACCTAACTATGGCTACACCTTC. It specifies CASTLQGSPNYGYTF.

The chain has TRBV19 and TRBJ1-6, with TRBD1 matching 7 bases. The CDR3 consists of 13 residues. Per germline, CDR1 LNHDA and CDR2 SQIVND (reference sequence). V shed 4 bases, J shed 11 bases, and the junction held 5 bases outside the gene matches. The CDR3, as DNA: TGTGCCAGTAGTAGTAGGGGGCCAACACCCCTCCACTTT. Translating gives CASSSRGPTPLHF.

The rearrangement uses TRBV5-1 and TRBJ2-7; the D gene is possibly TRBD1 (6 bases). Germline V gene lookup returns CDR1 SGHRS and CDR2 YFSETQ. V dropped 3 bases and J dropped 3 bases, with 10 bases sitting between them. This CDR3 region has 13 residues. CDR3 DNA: TGCGCCAGCAGCTCACAGGGTTACTACGAGCAGTACTTC. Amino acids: CASSSQGYYEQYF.

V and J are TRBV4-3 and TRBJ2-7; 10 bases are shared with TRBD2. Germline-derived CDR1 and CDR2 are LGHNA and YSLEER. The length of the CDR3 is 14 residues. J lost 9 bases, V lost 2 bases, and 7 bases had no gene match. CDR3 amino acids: CASSQSLAGVGQYF. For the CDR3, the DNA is TGCGCCAGCAGCCAAAGCCTAGCGGGAGTCGGGCAGTACTTC.

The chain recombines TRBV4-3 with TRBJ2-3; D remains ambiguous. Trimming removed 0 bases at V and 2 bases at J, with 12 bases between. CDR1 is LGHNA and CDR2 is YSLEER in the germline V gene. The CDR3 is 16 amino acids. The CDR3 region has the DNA TGCGCCAGCAGCCAAGATATGGGCAGTTTCACAGATACGCAGTATTTT. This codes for CASSQDMGSFTDTQYF.

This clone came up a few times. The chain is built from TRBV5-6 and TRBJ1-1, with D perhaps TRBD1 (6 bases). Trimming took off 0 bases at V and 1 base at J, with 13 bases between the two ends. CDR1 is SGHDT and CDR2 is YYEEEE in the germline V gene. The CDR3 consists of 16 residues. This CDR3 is CASSLASGTRNTEAFF. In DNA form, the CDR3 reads TGTGCCAGCAGCTTGGCGTCTGGGACACGGAACACTGAAGCTTTCTTT.

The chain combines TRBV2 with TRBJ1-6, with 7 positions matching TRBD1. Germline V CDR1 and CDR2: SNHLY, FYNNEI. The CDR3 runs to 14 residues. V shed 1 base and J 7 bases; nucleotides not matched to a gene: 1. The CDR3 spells CASSEGQGNSPLHF. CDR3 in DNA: TGTGCCAGCAGTGAAGGACAGGGAAATTCACCCCTCCACTTT.

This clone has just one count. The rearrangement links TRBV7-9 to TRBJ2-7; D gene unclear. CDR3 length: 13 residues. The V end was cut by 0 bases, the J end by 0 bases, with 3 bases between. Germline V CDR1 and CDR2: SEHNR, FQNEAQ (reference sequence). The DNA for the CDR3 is TGTGCCAGCAGCTTAGCCAGCTCCTACGAGCAGTACTTC. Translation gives CASSLASSYEQYF.

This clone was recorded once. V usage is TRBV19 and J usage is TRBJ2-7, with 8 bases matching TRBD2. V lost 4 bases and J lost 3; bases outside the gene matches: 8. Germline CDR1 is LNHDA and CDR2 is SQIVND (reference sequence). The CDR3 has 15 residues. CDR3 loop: CASSTGPGGVYEQYF. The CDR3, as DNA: TGTGCCAGTAGTACGGGACCGGGGGGGGTCTACGAGCAGTACTTC.

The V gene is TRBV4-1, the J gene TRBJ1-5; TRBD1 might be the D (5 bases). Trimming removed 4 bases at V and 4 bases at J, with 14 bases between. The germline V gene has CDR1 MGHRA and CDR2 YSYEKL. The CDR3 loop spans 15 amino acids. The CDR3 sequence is CASSLLPGGNQPQHF. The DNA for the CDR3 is TGCGCCAGCAGCCTTCTTCCGGGGGGAAATCAGCCCCAGCATTTT.

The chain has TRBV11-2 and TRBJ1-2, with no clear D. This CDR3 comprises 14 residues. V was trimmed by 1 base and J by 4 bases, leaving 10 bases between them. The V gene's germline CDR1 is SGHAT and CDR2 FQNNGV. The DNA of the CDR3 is TGTGCCAGCAGCTTAGGAGGCGAAGGCTATGGCTACACCTTC. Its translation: CASSLGGEGYGYTF. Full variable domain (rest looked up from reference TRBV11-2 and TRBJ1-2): EAGVAQSPRYKIIEKRQSVAFWCNPISGHATLYWYQQILGQGPKLLIQFQNNGVVDDSQLPKDRFSAERLKGVDSTLKIQPAKLEDSAVYLCASSLGGEGYGYTFGSGTRLTVV.